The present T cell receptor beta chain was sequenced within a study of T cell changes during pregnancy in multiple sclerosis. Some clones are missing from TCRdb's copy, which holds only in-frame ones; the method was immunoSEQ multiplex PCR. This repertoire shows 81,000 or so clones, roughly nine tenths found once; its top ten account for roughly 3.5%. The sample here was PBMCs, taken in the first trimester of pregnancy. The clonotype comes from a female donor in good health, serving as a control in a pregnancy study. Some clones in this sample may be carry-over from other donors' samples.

The CDR3 sequence is CASSRLAGGGGELFF. Written as DNA, the CDR3 is TGTGCCAGCAGCAGACTAGCGGGAGGGGGCGGGGAGCTGTTTTTT. This chain connects TRBV7-2 to TRBJ2-2, with 14 bases that match TRBD2. This CDR3 has 15 residues. From germline, CDR1 is SGHTA and CDR2 FQGNSA. J gave up 7 bases and V 5 bases, and 3 bases lay outside the gene matches. Drawing the rest from reference TRBV7-2 and TRBJ2-2, the complete variable domain is GAGVSQSPSNKVTEKGKDVELRCDPISGHTALYWYRQSLGQGLEFLIYFQGNSAPDKSGLPSDRFSAERTGGSVSTLTIQRTQQEDSAVYLCASSRLAGGGGELFFGEGSRLTVL.